The text below deals with one T cell receptor beta chain. Its antigen is not identified. This sample stems from a study of T cell clones after liver transplantation. Whole-study context: Liver transplant recipients had immunosuppression withdrawal attempted within 2 years. Study conclusions and caveats: Low donor cell numbers restricted donor-reactive repertoire measurement in a couple of subjects.

V gave up 0 bases and J gave up 4 bases, with 6 bases separating them. CDR1 and CDR2 (germline): GTSNPN, SVGIG (reference sequence). CDR3 size: 13 residues. This table comes from immunoSEQ multiplex PCR, and its TCRdb copy is limited to in-frame clones, with some not included. Of over 55,000 clones in the sample, approximately 70% are singletons; the top ten hold about 2.8%. This sequence joins TRBV30 and TRBJ2-2; D ambiguous. The receptor was isolated from a human patient who received a liver transplant. Certain T cells may be donor cells from the graft. The sequenced sample was CD4+ T cells from blood, obtained at the approximately 16-month timepoint. The DNA for the CDR3 is TGTGCCTGGAGTGTACAGTCCACCGGGGAGCTGTTTTTT. Protein sequence: CAWSVQSTGELFF. Looking up the rest from reference TRBV30 and TRBJ2-2 gives the full variable domain: SQTIHQWPATLVQPVGSPLSLECTVEGTSNPNLYWYRQAAGRGLQLLFYSVGIGQISSEVPQNLSASRPQDRQFILSSKKLLLSDSGFYLCAWSVQSTGELFFGEGSRLTVL.